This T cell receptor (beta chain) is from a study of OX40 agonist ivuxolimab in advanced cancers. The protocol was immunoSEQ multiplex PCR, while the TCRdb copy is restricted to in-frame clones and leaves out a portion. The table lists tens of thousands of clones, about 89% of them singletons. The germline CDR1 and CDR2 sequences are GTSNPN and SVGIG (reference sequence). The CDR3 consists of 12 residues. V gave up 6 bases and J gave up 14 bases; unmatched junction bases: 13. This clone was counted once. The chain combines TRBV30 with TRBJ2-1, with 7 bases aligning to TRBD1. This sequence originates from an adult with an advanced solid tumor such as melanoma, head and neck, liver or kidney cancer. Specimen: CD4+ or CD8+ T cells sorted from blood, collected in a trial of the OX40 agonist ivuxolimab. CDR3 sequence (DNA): TGTGCCTGTGATGTCACGACAGGGAAGGAGTTCTTC. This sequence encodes CACDVTTGKEFF.